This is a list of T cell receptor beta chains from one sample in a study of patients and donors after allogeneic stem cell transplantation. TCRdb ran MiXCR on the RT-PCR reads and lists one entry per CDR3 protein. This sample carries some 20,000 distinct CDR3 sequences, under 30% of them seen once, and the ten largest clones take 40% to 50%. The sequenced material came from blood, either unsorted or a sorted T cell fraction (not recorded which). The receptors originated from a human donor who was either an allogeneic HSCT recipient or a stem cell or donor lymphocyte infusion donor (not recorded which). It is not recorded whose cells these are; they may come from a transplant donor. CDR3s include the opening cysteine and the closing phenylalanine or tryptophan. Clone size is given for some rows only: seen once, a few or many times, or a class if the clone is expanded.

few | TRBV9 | CASSVESGGYYGYTF
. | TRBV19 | CASSAYRGLKGYTF
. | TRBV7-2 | CASSLEGRLRYF
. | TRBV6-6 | CASSYSRSTEAFF
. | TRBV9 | CASSAPLAGVVTGELFF
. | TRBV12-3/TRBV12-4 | CASTLNRGHEQYF
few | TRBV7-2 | CASSLARTSDEQFF
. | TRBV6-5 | CASRRDRGSTEAFF
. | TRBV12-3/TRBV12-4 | CASSRLAGRADTQYF
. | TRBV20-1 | CSATARQDTQYF
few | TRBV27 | CASSSEPRFRGRSYGYTF
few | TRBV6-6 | CASSYWGRGTEAFF
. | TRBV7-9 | CASSTYTQYF
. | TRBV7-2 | CASTPGQHQPQHF
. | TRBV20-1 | CSVGGFTDTQYF
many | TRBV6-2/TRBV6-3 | CASSRGVFLFF